Below are 27 T cell receptor beta chains sequenced from a single sample in a study of CXCR3-negative and CXCR3-positive naive CD8 T cells. The TRB libraries of cDNA were built by UMI-labeled 5' RACE. TCRdb reprocessed the 5' RACE reads and keeps a single row for each CDR3 protein, giving no DNA. The sample table includes under 85,000 distinct CDR3 sequences. Input material: naive CXCR3- CD8+ T cells from blood. The subset is: CD45RO-CCR7+CD27+CD95- naive CD8+ T cells lacking CXCR3 (TNR3-). These receptors were collected from a human donor in good health. Some clones in this sample may be carry-over from other donors' samples.

The J gene is TRBJ2-1, the V gene TRBV6-4; TCRdb picks TRBD1, but there is no DNA to check that call. In germline, CDR1 is MRHNA, CDR2 SNTAGT. The CDR3 is 15 residues long. The CDR3 is CASSMTGSDDNEQFF.

The genes are TRBV6-2 or TRBV6-3 and TRBJ2-1; lacking DNA, the TRBD2 call made by TCRdb goes unchecked. Germline V gene sequence: CDR1 MNHEY, CDR2 SVGEGT. This CDR3 region has 14 residues. The chain's CDR3 is CASSFGTSGNEQFF.

This chain uses TRBV15 with TRBJ2-7. The germline CDR1 and CDR2 sequences are LNHNV and YYDKDF (reference sequence). This CDR3 region has 14 residues. The CDR3: CATSREGGSYEQYF. The variable domain in full, completed from reference TRBV15 and TRBJ2-7, reads DAMVIQNPRYQVTQFGKPVTLSCSQTLNHNVMYWYQQKSSQAPKLLFHYYDKDFNNEADTPDNFQSRRPNTSFCFLDIRSPGLGDTAMYLCATSREGGSYEQYFGPGTRLTVT.

This chain links TRBV7-6 with TRBJ1-2. Germline loops: CDR1 SGHVS, CDR2 FNYEAQ. CDR3 length: 15 amino acids. This CDR3 is CASSLSQLMNYGYTF.

The CDR3 region is CASSLETTYEQYF. The chain links TRBV28 to TRBJ2-7. This CDR3 is 13 amino acids long. Germline-derived CDR1 and CDR2 are MDHEN and SYDVKM.

The chain uses TRBV7-9 and TRBJ1-2; lacking DNA, the TRBD1 call made by TCRdb goes unchecked. Per germline, CDR1 SEHNR and CDR2 FQNEAQ (reference sequence). The CDR3 runs 13 residues. The CDR3 loop reads CASSDQGRGGYTF.

The gene calls are TRBV5-1 and TRBJ1-1; TCRdb selects TRBD1, and the lack of DNA leaves this call unchecked. Germline V gene data show CDR1 as SGHRS and CDR2 as YFSETQ. This CDR3 has 13 residues. This CDR3 reads CASSYGQDTEAFF.

The V gene is TRBV6-4, the J gene TRBJ2-2; as DNA is missing, the TRBD2 call by TCRdb cannot be tested. Germline CDR1 and CDR2: MRHNA and SNTAGT. This CDR3 is 16 amino acids long. Here the CDR3 reads CASSDSLEGNTGELFF.

This chain uses TRBV18 with TRBJ1-2. The CDR3 runs to 16 residues. Germline values: CDR1 KGHSH, CDR2 LQKENI. CDR3 in amino acids: CASSPLDGITYYGYTF.

The chain employs TRBV2 and TRBJ2-1; TCRdb proposes TRBD1, but this gene call is untestable without DNA. Germline V gives CDR1 SNHLY, CDR2 FYNNEI. The CDR3 spans 16 residues. The CDR3 reads CASSSSPTLPRDEQFF.

The chain recombines TRBV4-2 with TRBJ1-1; TCRdb indicates TRBD1, and absent DNA this call remains unverified. Germline CDR1 reads LGHNA; CDR2 reads YNFKEQ. The CDR3 extends over 12 amino acids. CDR3: CASSQRGDTAFF.

The V call is TRBV29-1, the J call TRBJ1-1. The CDR3 is 12 amino acids. CDR1 SQVTM and CDR2 ANQGSEA come from the germline V gene. The CDR3 sequence is CSVGQVNTEAFF.

V and J are TRBV7-3 and TRBJ2-2; TCRdb gives TRBD2 as the D gene, but with no DNA this cannot be confirmed. Germline lookup yields CDR1 SGHTA and CDR2 FQGTGA. This CDR3 contains 16 residues. The CDR3 loop reads CASSRRGGRGTGELFF.

This sequence joins TRBV11-2 and TRBJ2-7; checking the TCRdb D call of TRBD1 is not possible without DNA. The CDR3 has 14 amino acids. Per germline, CDR1 SGHAT and CDR2 FQNNGV. CDR3 amino acids: CASSLAGTGNEQYF.

V usage is TRBV29-1 and J usage is TRBJ1-1. Germline loops: CDR1 SQVTM, CDR2 ANQGSEA. The CDR3 totals 13 residues. CDR3 residues: CSVVPEGTTEAFF.

This chain uses TRBV5-1 with TRBJ2-1. The germline gives CDR1 SGHRS, CDR2 YFSETQ. The CDR3 contains 12 residues. CDR3 in amino acids: CASSLIDDEQFF.

The chain couples TRBV7-9 to TRBJ1-1; TCRdb lists TRBD1, though no DNA is available to test this call. The CDR3 extends over 13 amino acids. Germline CDR1 SEHNR, CDR2 FQNEAQ (reference sequence). The CDR3 loop is CASSLSRTGEAFF.

The rearrangement joins TRBV20-1 to TRBJ2-1; the TCRdb call, TRBD2, lacks DNA for checking. Germline CDR1 is DFQATT and CDR2 is SNEGSKA (reference sequence). The CDR3 totals 16 residues. The CDR3 is CSARGGRPFKYNEQFF.

The rearrangement joins TRBV19 to TRBJ2-3; TCRdb picks TRBD2, but there is no DNA to check that call. Germline V gives CDR1 LNHDA, CDR2 SQIVND (reference sequence). The CDR3 totals 15 residues. The CDR3 loop is CASSIGLALADTQYF.

The CDR3 sequence is CASSLGPSVIRDNEQFF. The chain uses TRBV5-1 and TRBJ2-1; the TCRdb call, TRBD2, lacks DNA for checking. Germline CDR1 reads SGHRS; CDR2 reads YFSETQ. This CDR3 contains 17 residues.

The gene calls are TRBV7-6 and TRBJ2-7; TCRdb gives TRBD1 as the D gene, but with no DNA this cannot be confirmed. The CDR3 runs 16 residues. CDR1 and CDR2 (germline): SGHVS, FNYEAQ. Here the CDR3 reads CASSSPDQGANYEQYF.

This sequence joins TRBV14 and TRBJ2-1; TCRdb names TRBD1, which stays unverified in the absence of DNA. Germline CDR1 reads SGHDN; CDR2 reads FVKESK. The CDR3 is 15 amino acids. The CDR3 sequence is CASSQGQGFRNEQFF.

J is TRBJ2-7 and V is TRBV7-2; TCRdb picks TRBD2, but there is no DNA to check that call. This CDR3 region has 14 residues. The germline V gene has CDR1 SGHTA and CDR2 FQGNSA. The CDR3 reads CASSLGILAYEQYF.

V is TRBV5-1 and J is TRBJ1-6. The CDR3 length is 15 residues. Looked up from germline, CDR1 is SGHRS and CDR2 is YFSETQ. The CDR3 spells CASSLEIDGDSPLHF.

This chain links TRBV29-1 with TRBJ1-1; TCRdb designates TRBD1, a call that cannot be tested without DNA. Germline loops: CDR1 SQVTM, CDR2 ANQGSEA. The CDR3 spans 15 residues. CDR3 sequence: CSVGDHGQGNPSAFF.

The CDR3 sequence is CASSSPFSGSTEAFF. This chain connects TRBV5-5 to TRBJ1-1; TCRdb's assignment of TRBD1 cannot be checked, as there is no DNA. The CDR3 spans 15 residues. CDR1 SGHKS and CDR2 YYEKEE come from the germline V gene (reference sequence).

The rearrangement uses TRBV15 and TRBJ2-5; TCRdb proposes TRBD1, but this gene call is untestable without DNA. The CDR3 has 14 residues. CDR1 is LNHNV, CDR2 YYDKDF, per germline (reference sequence). The CDR3 spells CATSTGTDQETQYF. Full variable domain (missing parts from reference TRBV15 and TRBJ2-5): DAMVIQNPRYQVTQFGKPVTLSCSQTLNHNVMYWYQQKSSQAPKLLFHYYDKDFNNEADTPDNFQSRRPNTSFCFLDIRSPGLGDTAMYLCATSTGTDQETQYFGPGTRLLVL.